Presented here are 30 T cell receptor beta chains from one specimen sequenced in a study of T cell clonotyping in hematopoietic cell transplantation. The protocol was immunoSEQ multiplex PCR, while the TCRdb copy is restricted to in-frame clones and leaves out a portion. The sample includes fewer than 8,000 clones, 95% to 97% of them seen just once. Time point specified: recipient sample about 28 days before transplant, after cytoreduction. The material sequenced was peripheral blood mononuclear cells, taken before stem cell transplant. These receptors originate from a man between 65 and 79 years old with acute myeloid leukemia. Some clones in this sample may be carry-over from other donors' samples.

CDR3 protein: CASSQGTGSGAGANVLTF. Written as DNA, the CDR3 is TGCGCCAGCAGCCAGGGGACAGGGAGCGGTGCTGGGGCCAACGTCCTGACTTTC. The V and J genes are TRBV4-3 and TRBJ2-6, with 9 positions matching TRBD1. Germline lookup yields CDR1 LGHNA and CDR2 YSLEER. The CDR3 is 18 residues long. Unmatched junction bases numbered 8, after V lost 3 bases and J lost 2 bases.

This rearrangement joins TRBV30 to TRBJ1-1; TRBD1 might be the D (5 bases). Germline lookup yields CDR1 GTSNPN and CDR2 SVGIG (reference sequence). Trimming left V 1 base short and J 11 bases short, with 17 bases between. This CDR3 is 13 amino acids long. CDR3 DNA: TGTGCCTGGAGTGGGAGGGGAGGTAAGATGGCTTTCTTT. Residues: CAWSGRGGKMAFF. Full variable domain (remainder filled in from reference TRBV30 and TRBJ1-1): SQTIHQWPATLVQPVGSPLSLECTVEGTSNPNLYWYRQAAGRGLQLLFYSVGIGQISSEVPQNLSASRPQDRQFILSSKKLLLSDSGFYLCAWSGRGGKMAFFGQGTRLTVV.

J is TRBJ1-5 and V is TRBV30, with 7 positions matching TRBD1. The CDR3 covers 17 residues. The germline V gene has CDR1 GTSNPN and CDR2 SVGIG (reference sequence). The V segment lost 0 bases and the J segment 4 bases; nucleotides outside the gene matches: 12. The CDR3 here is CAWSVRGVDRANQPQHF. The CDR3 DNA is TGTGCCTGGAGTGTACGGGGTGTCGACAGGGCAAATCAGCCCCAGCATTTT.

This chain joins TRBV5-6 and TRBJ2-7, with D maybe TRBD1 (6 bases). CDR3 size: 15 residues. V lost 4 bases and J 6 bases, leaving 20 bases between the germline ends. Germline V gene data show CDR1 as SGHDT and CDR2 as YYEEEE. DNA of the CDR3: TGTGCCAGCAGCCCCCGGGGAAGGGGGTCACGCGAGCAGTACTTC. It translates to CASSPRGRGSREQYF.

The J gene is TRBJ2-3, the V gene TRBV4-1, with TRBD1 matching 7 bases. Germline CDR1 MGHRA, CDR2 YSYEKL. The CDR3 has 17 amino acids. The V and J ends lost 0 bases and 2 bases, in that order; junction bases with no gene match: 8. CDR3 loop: CASSQDRETGPTDTQYF. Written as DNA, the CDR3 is TGCGCCAGCAGCCAAGATAGGGAGACAGGGCCCACAGATACGCAGTATTTT.

The CDR3 coding sequence is TGTGCCAGCAGTTACCAGGGCCAGTCCTACGAGCAGTACTTC. Translation gives CASSYQGQSYEQYF. The chain uses TRBV6-6 and TRBJ2-7; tentatively, D is TRBD1 (5 bases). From germline, CDR1 is MNHNY and CDR2 SVGAGI (reference sequence). V was clipped by 2 bases and J by 1 base, with 9 bases between them. The CDR3 totals 14 residues.

CDR3 DNA sequence: TGTGCCAGCAGTTACGACGGAGCCAGGTCGATCACTGAAGCTTTCTTT. This sequence encodes CASSYDGARSITEAFF. This rearrangement joins TRBV6-5 to TRBJ1-1; D unclear. V lost 2 bases and J lost 4, with 17 bases in between. The CDR3 has 16 residues. Germline V gene data show CDR1 as MNHEY and CDR2 as SVGAGI.

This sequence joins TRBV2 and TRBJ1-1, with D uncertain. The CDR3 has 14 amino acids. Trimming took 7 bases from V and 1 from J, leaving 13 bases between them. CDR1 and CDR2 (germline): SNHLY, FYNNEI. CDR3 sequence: CASTWTAQNTEAFF. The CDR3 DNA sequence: TGTGCCAGCACTTGGACGGCCCAGAACACTGAAGCTTTCTTT.

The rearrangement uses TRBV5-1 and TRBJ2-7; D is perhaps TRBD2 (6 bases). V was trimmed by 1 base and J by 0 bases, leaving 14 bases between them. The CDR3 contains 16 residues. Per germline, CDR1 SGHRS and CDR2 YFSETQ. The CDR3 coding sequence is TGCGCCAGCAGCTTGCAAGCGGGTGGGAGCTCCTACGAGCAGTACTTC. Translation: CASSLQAGGSSYEQYF.

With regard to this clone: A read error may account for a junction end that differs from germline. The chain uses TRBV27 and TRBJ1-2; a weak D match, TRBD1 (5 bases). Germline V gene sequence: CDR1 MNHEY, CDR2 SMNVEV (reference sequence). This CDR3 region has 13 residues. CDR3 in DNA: TGTGCCAGCAGTTTTCAGGGACCTTATGGCTACACTTTC. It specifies CASSFQGPYGYTF.

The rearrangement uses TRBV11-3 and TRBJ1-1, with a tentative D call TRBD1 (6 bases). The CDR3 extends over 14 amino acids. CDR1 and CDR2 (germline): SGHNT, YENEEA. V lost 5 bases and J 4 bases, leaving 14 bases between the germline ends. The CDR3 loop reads CASSLNQGSTEAFF. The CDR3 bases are TGTGCCAGCAGCCTTAATCAGGGGAGCACTGAAGCTTTCTTT.

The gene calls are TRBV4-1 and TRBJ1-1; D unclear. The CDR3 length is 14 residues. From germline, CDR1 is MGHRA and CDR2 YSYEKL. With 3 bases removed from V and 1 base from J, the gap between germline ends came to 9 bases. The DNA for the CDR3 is TGCGCCAGCAGCCAGCAGACATCGAACACTGAAGCTTTCTTT. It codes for CASSQQTSNTEAFF.

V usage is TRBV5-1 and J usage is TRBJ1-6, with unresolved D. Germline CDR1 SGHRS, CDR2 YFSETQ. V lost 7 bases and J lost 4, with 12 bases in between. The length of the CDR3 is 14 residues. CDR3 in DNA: TGCGCCAGCGCCGAAAGCGGGTATAATTCACCCCTCCACTTT. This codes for CASAESGYNSPLHF.

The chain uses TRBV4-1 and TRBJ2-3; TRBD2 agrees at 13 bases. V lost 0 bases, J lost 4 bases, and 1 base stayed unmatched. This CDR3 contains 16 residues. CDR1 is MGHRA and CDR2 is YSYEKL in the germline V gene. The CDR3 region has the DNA TGCGCCAGCAGCCAAGAAACTAGCGGGGGGGCAGATACGCAGTATTTT. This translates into CASSQETSGGADTQYF.

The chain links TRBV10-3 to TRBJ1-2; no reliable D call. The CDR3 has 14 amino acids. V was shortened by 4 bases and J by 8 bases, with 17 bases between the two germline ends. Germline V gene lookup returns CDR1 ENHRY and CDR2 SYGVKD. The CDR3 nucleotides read TGTGCCATCAGTGTCACGGGATCAATGAGGGGCTACACCTTC. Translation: CAISVTGSMRGYTF.

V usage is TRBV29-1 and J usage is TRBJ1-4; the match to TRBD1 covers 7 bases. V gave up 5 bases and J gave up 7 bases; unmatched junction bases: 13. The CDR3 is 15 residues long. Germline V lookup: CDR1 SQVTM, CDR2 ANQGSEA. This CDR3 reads CSVRTGIDAGEKLFF. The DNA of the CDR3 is TGCAGCGTTAGGACAGGCATCGATGCGGGTGAAAAACTGTTTTTT.

This CDR3 reads CASRQHTEAFF. In DNA form, the CDR3 reads TGTGCCAGCCGGCAGCACACTGAAGCTTTCTTT. This chain joins TRBV6-1 and TRBJ1-1; D gene unclear. The V gene's germline CDR1 is MNHNS and CDR2 SASEGT. The CDR3 is 11 residues long. The ends were cut back, 8 bases at V and 3 bases at J, with 7 bases in the middle.

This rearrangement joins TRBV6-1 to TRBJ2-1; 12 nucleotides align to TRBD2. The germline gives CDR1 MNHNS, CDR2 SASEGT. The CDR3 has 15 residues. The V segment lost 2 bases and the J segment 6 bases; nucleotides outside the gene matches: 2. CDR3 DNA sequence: TGTGCCAGCAGTGAACGGACTAGCGGGATCAATGAGCAGTTCTTC. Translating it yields CASSERTSGINEQFF.

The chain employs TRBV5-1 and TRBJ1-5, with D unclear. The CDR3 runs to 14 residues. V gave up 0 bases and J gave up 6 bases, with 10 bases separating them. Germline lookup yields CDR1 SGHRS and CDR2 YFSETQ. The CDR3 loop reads CASSLASGFQPQHF. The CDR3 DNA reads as TGCGCCAGCAGCTTGGCCTCGGGGTTTCAGCCCCAGCATTTT.

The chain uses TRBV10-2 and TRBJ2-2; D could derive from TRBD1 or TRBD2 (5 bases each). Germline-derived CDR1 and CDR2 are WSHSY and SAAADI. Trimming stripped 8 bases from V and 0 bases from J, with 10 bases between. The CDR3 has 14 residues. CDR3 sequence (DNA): TGCGCCAGCCGTGGGGGTCCGAACACCGGGGAGCTGTTTTTT. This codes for CASRGGPNTGELFF.

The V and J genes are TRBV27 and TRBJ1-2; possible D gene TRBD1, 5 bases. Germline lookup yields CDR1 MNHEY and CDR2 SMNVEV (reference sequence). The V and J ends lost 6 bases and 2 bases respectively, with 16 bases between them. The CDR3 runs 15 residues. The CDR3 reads CASRRVGDPNYGYTF. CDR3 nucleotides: TGTGCCAGCAGGAGGGTGGGGGATCCAAACTATGGCTACACCTTC.

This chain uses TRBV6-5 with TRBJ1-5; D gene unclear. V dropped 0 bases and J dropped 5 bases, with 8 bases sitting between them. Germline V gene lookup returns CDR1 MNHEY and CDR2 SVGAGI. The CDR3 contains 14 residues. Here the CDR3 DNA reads TGTGCCAGCAGTTACTCGACGGTTGATCAGCCCCAGCATTTT. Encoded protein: CASSYSTVDQPQHF.

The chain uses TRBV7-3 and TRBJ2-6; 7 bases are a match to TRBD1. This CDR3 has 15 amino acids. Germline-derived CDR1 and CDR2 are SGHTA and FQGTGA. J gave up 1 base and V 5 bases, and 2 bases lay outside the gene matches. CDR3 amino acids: CASSVTGSGANVLTF. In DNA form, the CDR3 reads TGTGCCAGCAGCGTGACAGGGTCTGGGGCCAACGTCCTGACTTTC.

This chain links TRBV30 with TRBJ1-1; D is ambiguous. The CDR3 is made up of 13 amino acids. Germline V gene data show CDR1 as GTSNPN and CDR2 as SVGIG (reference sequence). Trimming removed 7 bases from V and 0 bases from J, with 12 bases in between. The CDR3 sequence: CASKVSVNTEAFF. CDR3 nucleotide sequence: TGTGCCTCCAAAGTTTCAGTGAACACTGAAGCTTTCTTT.

In nucleotides, the CDR3 is TGTGCCAGCAGCACGCGGGACAGCTCCTACGAGCAGTACTTC. This translates into CASSTRDSSYEQYF. This chain uses TRBV9 with TRBJ2-7; D perhaps matches TRBD1 (7 bases). The ends were cut back, 4 bases at V and 0 bases at J, with 11 bases in the middle. The CDR3 length is 14 residues. The V gene's germline CDR1 is SGDLS and CDR2 YYNGEE.

The CDR3 here is CSVEDPTGSSYEQYF. In nucleotides, the CDR3 is TGCAGCGTTGAAGATCCGACGGGATCCTCCTACGAGCAGTACTTC. This chain uses TRBV29-1 with TRBJ2-7, with a weak D call TRBD2 (5 bases). Germline CDR1 is SQVTM and CDR2 is ANQGSEA. Trimming cost V 0 bases and J 0 bases, with 12 bases left between them. There are 15 residues in the CDR3.

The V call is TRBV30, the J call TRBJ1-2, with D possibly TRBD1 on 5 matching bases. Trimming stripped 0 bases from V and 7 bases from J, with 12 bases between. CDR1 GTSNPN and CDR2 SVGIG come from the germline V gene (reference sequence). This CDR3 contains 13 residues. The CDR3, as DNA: TGTGCCTGGAGTGTGAATGGGGCGCTTGGCTACACCTTC. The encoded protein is CAWSVNGALGYTF.

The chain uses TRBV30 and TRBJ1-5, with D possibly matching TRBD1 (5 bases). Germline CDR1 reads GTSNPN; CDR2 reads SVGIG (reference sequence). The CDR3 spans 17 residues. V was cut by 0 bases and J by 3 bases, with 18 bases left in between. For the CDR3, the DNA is TGTGCCTGGAGTGTACCGTCAGCAGGGAGGATCAATCAGCCCCAGCATTTT. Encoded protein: CAWSVPSAGRINQPQHF.

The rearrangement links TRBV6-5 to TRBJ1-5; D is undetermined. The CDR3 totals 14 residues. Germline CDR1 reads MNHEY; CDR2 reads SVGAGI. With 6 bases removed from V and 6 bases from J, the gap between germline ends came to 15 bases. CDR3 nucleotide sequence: TGTGCCAGCAGATGGACCCCCGGCGGTCAGCCCCAGCATTTT. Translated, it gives CASRWTPGGQPQHF.

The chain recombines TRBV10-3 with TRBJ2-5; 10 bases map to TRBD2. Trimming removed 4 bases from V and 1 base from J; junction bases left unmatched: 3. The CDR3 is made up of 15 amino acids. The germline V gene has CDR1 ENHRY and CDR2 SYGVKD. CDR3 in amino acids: CAISGTSGAQETQYF. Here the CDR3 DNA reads TGTGCCATCAGTGGTACTAGCGGGGCCCAAGAGACCCAGTACTTC.